These 17 T cell receptor beta chains were all obtained from the same sample, sequenced in a study of blood T cell repertoires in COVID-19. The table came from immunoSEQ multiplex PCR; TCRdb's copy has only in-frame clones and leaves some out. There are 85,000 to 120,000 clones in the sample; around 87% occur only once, and over 2.5% lies in the top ten. The sequencing sample was made of peripheral blood. The receptors come from a man aged 50-60 years with active or convalescent COVID-19.

V gene TRBV30 combines with J gene TRBJ1-4, with 9 bases identical to TRBD1. The CDR3 has 14 amino acids. The germline gives CDR1 GTSNPN, CDR2 SVGIG (reference sequence). After removal of 2 bases from V and 5 bases from J, the junction contained 3 bases not matched to a gene. The CDR3 sequence: CAWSWDRVNEKLFF. CDR3 sequence (DNA): TGTGCCTGGAGTTGGGACAGGGTCAATGAAAAACTGTTTTTT.

The genes are TRBV18 and TRBJ2-1; D may be TRBD2 (6 bases). V was clipped by 5 bases and J by 6 bases, with 14 bases between them. Per the germline V gene, CDR1 is KGHSH and CDR2 is LQKENI. The CDR3 contains 14 residues. The CDR3 DNA reads as TGTGCCAGCTCAGGGCAGGGAGGATTCAATGAGCAGTTCTTC. Translation gives CASSGQGGFNEQFF.

This rearrangement joins TRBV25-1 to TRBJ2-1; 9 nucleotides match TRBD1. The CDR3 totals 13 residues. V lost 8 bases and J lost 8; bases outside the gene matches: 7. Germline V gene data show CDR1 as MGHDK and CDR2 as SYGVNS. CDR3 residues: CASVGTGNHEQFF. The CDR3 DNA reads as TGTGCCAGCGTGGGGACAGGGAACCATGAGCAGTTCTTC. The full variable domain, completed using reference TRBV25-1 and TRBJ2-1, is EADIYQTPRYLVIGTGKKITLECSQTMGHDKMYWYQQDPGMELHLIHYSYGVNSTEKGDLSSESTVSRIRTEHFPLTLESARPSHTSQYLCASVGTGNHEQFFGPGTRLTVL.

The chain links TRBV11-2 to TRBJ2-3; TRBD2 matches 13 bases. J lost 6 bases, V lost 6 bases, and 9 bases had no gene match. CDR1 is SGHAT, CDR2 FQNNGV, per germline. CDR3 length: 16 amino acids. The CDR3 reads CASSLTSGGPGDTQYF. CDR3 DNA: TGTGCCAGCAGTTTGACTAGCGGGGGGCCAGGGGATACGCAGTATTTT.

CDR3 amino acids: CASSLAADRSYGYTF. In nucleotides, the CDR3 is TGTGCCAGCAGCTTAGCAGCGGACAGGTCCTATGGCTACACCTTC. The chain is built from TRBV7-8 and TRBJ1-2; 7 bases map to TRBD1. Germline loops: CDR1 SGHVS, CDR2 FQNEAQ. The CDR3 is 15 amino acids. With V trimmed by 0 bases and J by 4 bases, 5 bases remained unmatched.

The genes are TRBV28 and TRBJ1-1; no firm D call. Germline values: CDR1 MDHEN, CDR2 SYDVKM. Trimming took off 5 bases at V and 0 bases at J, with 7 bases between the two ends. The CDR3 covers 13 residues. The CDR3 reads CASSPRVNTEAFF. In nucleotides, the CDR3 is TGTGCCAGCAGTCCCCGGGTGAACACTGAAGCTTTCTTT.

This clone was seen only a few times. The CDR3 region is CASSGGPGVSFF. CDR3 sequence (DNA): TGTGCCAGCAGTGGGGGTCCCGGGGTGTCTTTCTTT. The gene calls are TRBV2 and TRBJ1-1; D remains unclear. V gave up 4 bases and J gave up 12 bases, with 15 bases separating them. Germline values: CDR1 SNHLY, CDR2 FYNNEI. The CDR3 is 12 residues long.

This clone has a handful of counts. The V gene is TRBV2, the J gene TRBJ2-5; D may be TRBD2 (6 bases). The V gene lost 6 bases and the J gene lost 5 bases, with 13 bases spanning the gap. Germline assignment: CDR1 SNHLY and CDR2 FYNNEI. The CDR3 consists of 13 residues. Written as DNA, the CDR3 is TGTGCCAGCAGACTCGGGGGTGGGGAGACCCAGTACTTC. Residues: CASRLGGGETQYF.

The chain employs TRBV21-1 and TRBJ2-4; the D segment call TRBD1 is taken from the table without a DNA check. TRBV21-1 has pseudogene status. This CDR3 spans 14 amino acids. The CDR3: CASARVGFENIQYF. The CDR3 DNA sequence: TGTGCCAGCGCCAGGGTCGGCTTCGAAAACATTCAGTACTTC.

Note on this clone: Other DNA sequences in this specimen translate into the identical CDR3. CDR3 sequence reads: CASSTGYGYTF. For the CDR3, the DNA is TGTGCCAGCAGTACAGGCTATGGCTACACCTTC. This chain uses TRBV28 with TRBJ1-2; D is possibly TRBD1 (5 bases). Germline V lookup: CDR1 MDHEN, CDR2 SYDVKM. This CDR3 is 11 amino acids long. The V gene lost 5 bases and the J gene lost 4 bases, with 5 bases spanning the gap.

The gene calls are TRBV30 and TRBJ1-2; a possible D gene is TRBD1 (6 bases). Trimming took off 0 bases at V and 8 bases at J, with 13 bases between the two ends. This CDR3 is 13 amino acids long. Per germline, CDR1 GTSNPN and CDR2 SVGIG (reference sequence). CDR3 residues: CAWSVQGTGGYTF. The CDR3 coding sequence is TGTGCCTGGAGTGTACAGGGAACCGGCGGCTACACCTTC.

The rearrangement joins TRBV7-2 to TRBJ1-1, with 7 bases that match TRBD1. Trimming cost V 6 bases and J 1 base; bases outside gene matches: 8. The CDR3 length is 15 residues. CDR1 is SGHTA and CDR2 is FQGNSA in the germline V gene. The CDR3 spells CASRMTGMANTEAFF. The CDR3 coding sequence is TGTGCCAGCAGAATGACAGGGATGGCGAACACTGAAGCTTTCTTT.

The chain couples TRBV18 to TRBJ2-1; 7 bases are shared with TRBD2. The V gene end was trimmed by 0 bases and the J gene end by 6 bases; junction bases not matched to a gene: 5. Germline CDR1 KGHSH, CDR2 LQKENI. The CDR3 extends over 15 amino acids. The CDR3 DNA is TGTGCCAGCTCACCACCCGCGGGGGAAGGCAATGAGCAGTTCTTC. Translating gives CASSPPAGEGNEQFF.

Written as DNA, the CDR3 is TGTGCCAGCAGTGAAGGCGGATATGGCTACACCTTC. Amino acid sequence: CASSEGGYGYTF. The chain links TRBV2 to TRBJ1-2, with D uncertain. Germline assignment: CDR1 SNHLY and CDR2 FYNNEI. The V end lost 1 base, the J end lost 5 bases, and 5 bases lay between the germline ends. This CDR3 is 12 amino acids long.

V and J are TRBV3-1 (or the pseudogene TRBV3-2) and TRBJ2-1; D remains unclear. This CDR3 region has 15 residues. V was clipped by 0 bases and J by 7 bases, with 13 bases between them. Germline CDR1 reads LGHDT; CDR2 reads YNNKEL (reference sequence). The CDR3 region has the DNA TGTGCCAGCAGCCAAGAGGGCCCTTTAAGGAATGAGCAGTTCTTC. Translating gives CASSQEGPLRNEQFF.

V gene TRBV30 combines with J gene TRBJ2-5; 9 positions match TRBD1. Germline lookup yields CDR1 GTSNPN and CDR2 SVGIG (reference sequence). The CDR3 has 14 amino acids. The V and J ends lost 5 bases and 4 bases, in that order; junction bases with no gene match: 8. The CDR3 DNA reads TGTGCCTGGCCGGACAGGGGAATGATAGAGACCCAGTACTTC. Protein product: CAWPDRGMIETQYF.

The chain joins TRBV28 to TRBJ1-3, with 8 bases aligning to TRBD1. The CDR3 is 18 residues long. With 5 bases clipped from V and 0 bases from J, the junction kept 12 bases outside the gene matches. CDR1 MDHEN and CDR2 SYDVKM come from the germline V gene. As DNA, the CDR3 is TGTGCCAGCAGTATCGGACAGGGAGTCTTTTTCTCTGGAAACACCATATATTTT. This gives the protein CASSIGQGVFFSGNTIYF.